This TCR beta chain comes out of a study of response to subunit inactivated influenza vaccine. The CDR3 has 11 amino acids. V lost 2 bases to trimming and J lost 5 bases, with 7 bases between them. CDR1 is DFQATT, CDR2 SNEGSKA, per germline (reference sequence). One entry per CDR3 protein results from TCRdb running MiXCR on the RT-PCR reads. Seen here are about 570,000 distinct CDR3 sequences, 11% observed once, and the top ten hold 9.5% to 12%. This clonotype has ten or more counts. The same data also went into a second study, on T cells expressing NK-cell markers. That source reports: Beta-chain TCR cDNA was generated via 5'RACE template switching with UMIs.

The sequencing here drew on PBMCs from blood, taken on the day of vaccination. The sequence derives from a man aged 50 to 59 who received an inactivated influenza vaccine. The rearrangement joins TRBV20-1 to TRBJ2-7, with D unclear. The CDR3 nucleotides are TGCAGTGCTAGATGGGTGAACGAGCAGTACTTC. Its protein is CSARWVNEQYF.